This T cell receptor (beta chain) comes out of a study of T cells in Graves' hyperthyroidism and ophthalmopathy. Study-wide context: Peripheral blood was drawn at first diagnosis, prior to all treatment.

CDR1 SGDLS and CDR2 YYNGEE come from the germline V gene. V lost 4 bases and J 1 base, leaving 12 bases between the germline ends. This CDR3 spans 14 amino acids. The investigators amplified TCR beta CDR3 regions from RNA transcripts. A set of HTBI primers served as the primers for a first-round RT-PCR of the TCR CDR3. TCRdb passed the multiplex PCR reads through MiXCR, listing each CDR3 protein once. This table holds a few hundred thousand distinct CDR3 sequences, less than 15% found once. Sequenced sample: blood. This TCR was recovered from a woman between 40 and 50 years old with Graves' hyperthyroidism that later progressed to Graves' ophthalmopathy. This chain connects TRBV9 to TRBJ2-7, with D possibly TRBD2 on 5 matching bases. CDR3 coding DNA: TGTGCCAGCAGCCATTCGGGGAATTCCTACGAGCAGTACTTC. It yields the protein CASSHSGNSYEQYF. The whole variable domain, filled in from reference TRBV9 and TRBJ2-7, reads DSGVTQTPKHLITATGQRVTLRCSPRSGDLSVYWYQQSLDQGLQFLIQYYNGEERAKGNILERFSAQQFPDLHSELNLSSLELGDSALYFCASSHSGNSYEQYFGPGTRLTVT.